This T cell receptor (beta chain) was sequenced in a study of CD8+ T cells in alopecia areata. General study points: Higher clonality than in normal scalp was seen in lesional scalp, especially alopecia totalis/universalis. TCRs were shared less clearly across patients than in mice, possibly for HLA-related reasons.

This clone was seen a few times. What it recognizes is unknown. Sequencing used cDNA as its template, made by extracting RNA and reverse transcribing it. Sequenced by immunoSEQ multiplex PCR; TCRdb stores in-frame clones only, minus some. In the table there are about 150,000 clones, 40% to 50% of which are singletons. Alopecia areata patients gave lesional scalp punch biopsies and peripheral blood samples. The source of this sequence is a human donor with alopecia areata. Sequencing used CD4+ T cells sorted from blood.

CDR3 sequence: CSVDSGWEGYTF. The CDR3 bases are TGCAGCGTTGACTCCGGGTGGGAAGGCTACACCTTC. The chain uses TRBV29-1 and TRBJ1-2; D is unclear. The CDR3 extends over 12 amino acids. Germline lookup yields CDR1 SQVTM and CDR2 ANQGSEA. The V end lost 3 bases, the J end lost 8 bases, and 13 bases lay between the germline ends. Full variable domain (missing parts from reference TRBV29-1 and TRBJ1-2): SAVISQKPSRDICQRGTSLTIQCQVDSQVTMMFWYRQQPGQSLTLIATANQGSEATYESGFVIDKFPISRPNLTFSTLTVSNMSPEDSSIYLCSVDSGWEGYTFGSGTRLTVV.